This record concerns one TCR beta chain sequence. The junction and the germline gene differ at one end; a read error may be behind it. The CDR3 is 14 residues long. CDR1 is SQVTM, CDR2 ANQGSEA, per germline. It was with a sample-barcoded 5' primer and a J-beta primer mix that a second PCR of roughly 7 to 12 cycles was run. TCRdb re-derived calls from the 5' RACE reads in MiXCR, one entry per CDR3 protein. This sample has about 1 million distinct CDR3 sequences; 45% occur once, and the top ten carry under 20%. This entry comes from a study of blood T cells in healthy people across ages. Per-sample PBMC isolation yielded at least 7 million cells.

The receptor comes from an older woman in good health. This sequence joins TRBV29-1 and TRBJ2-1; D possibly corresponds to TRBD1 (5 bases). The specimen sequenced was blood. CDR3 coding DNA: TGCGGCGTTTCTCCAGGGCTCCACGTGAGTGAGCAGTTCTTC. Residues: CGVSPGLHVSEQFF.